What follows are 19 T cell receptor beta chains derived from one specimen sequenced in a study of blood T cell repertoires in COVID-19. Data came from immunoSEQ multiplex PCR; TCRdb stores just in-frame clones and leaves some out. Of nearly 200,000 clones in the sample, about 86% were seen once. Sequenced input: peripheral blood. These receptors all stem from a woman in her sixties or seventies with acute or convalescent COVID-19.

CDR3 loop: CASSYLGTGAENEQFF. The CDR3 DNA reads TGTGCCAGCAGTTACCTAGGGACAGGGGCGGAAAATGAGCAGTTCTTC. The chain recombines TRBV6-5 with TRBJ2-1; 10 bases agree with TRBD1. Trimming removed 2 bases from V and 7 bases from J; junction bases left unmatched: 8. The CDR3 runs 16 residues. Germline assignment: CDR1 MNHEY and CDR2 SVGAGI.

The chain links TRBV19 to TRBJ2-5, with 14 bases fitting TRBD2. Trimming cost V 6 bases and J 2 bases; bases outside gene matches: 5. The CDR3 runs 16 residues. Germline V gene sequence: CDR1 LNHDA, CDR2 SQIVND (reference sequence). The CDR3 DNA reads as TGTGCCAGTAGCCGGGGGACTAGCGGGAGACAAGAGACCCAGTACTTC. It is translated as CASSRGTSGRQETQYF.

The rearrangement uses TRBV3-1 (or the pseudogene TRBV3-2) and TRBJ1-6; 8 bases are shared with TRBD1. Germline CDR1 and CDR2: LGHDT and YNNKEL (reference sequence). This CDR3 is built from 15 residues. With V trimmed by 5 bases and J by 7 bases, 7 bases remained unmatched. The CDR3: CASSSKTGANSPLHF. In nucleotides, the CDR3 is TGTGCCAGCAGCTCGAAGACAGGGGCGAATTCACCCCTCCACTTT.

The chain couples TRBV9 to TRBJ2-1; D unresolved. The ends were cut back, 0 bases at V and 8 bases at J, with 6 bases in the middle. Per the germline V gene, CDR1 is SGDLS and CDR2 is YYNGEE. The CDR3 totals 12 residues. CDR3 loop: CASSVVSDEQFF. The CDR3 coding sequence is TGTGCCAGCAGCGTAGTTAGTGATGAGCAGTTCTTC.

The rearrangement links TRBV10-3 to TRBJ2-7; TRBD1 is a possible D gene (5 bases). Trimming pared 3 bases from V and 9 bases from J, leaving 15 bases between. CDR1 is ENHRY, CDR2 SYGVKD, per germline. This CDR3 has 13 residues. Written as DNA, the CDR3 is TGTGCCATCAGTGAAGGGGCTCCTCCTGGGCAGTACTTC. It codes for CAISEGAPPGQYF.

V and J are TRBV19 and TRBJ2-1, with 9 bases fitting TRBD2. The CDR3 contains 13 residues. The germline CDR1 and CDR2 sequences are LNHDA and SQIVND (reference sequence). V was clipped by 4 bases and J by 13 bases; unmatched bases: 8. CDR3 loop: CASSTYPGTSQFF. The CDR3 nucleotides are TGTGCCAGTAGTACCTACCCCGGGACTAGCCAGTTCTTC. Looking up the rest from reference TRBV19 and TRBJ2-1 gives the full variable domain: DGGITQSPKYLFRKEGQNVTLSCEQNLNHDAMYWYRQDPGQGLRLIYYSQIVNDFQKGDIAEGYSVSREKKESFPLTVTSAQKNPTAFYLCASSTYPGTSQFFGPGTRLTVL.

This sequence joins TRBV5-4 and TRBJ1-6; D gene unclear. The ends were cut back, 2 bases at V and 2 bases at J, with 14 bases in the middle. Germline CDR1 and CDR2: SGHNT and YYREEE (reference sequence). The CDR3 consists of 17 residues. The CDR3 loop is CASSFERSFTYNSPLHF. CDR3 sequence (DNA): TGTGCCAGCAGCTTCGAACGCAGTTTCACCTATAATTCACCCCTCCACTTT.

V gene TRBV2 combines with J gene TRBJ1-2; tentatively, D is TRBD1 (6 bases). Trimming stripped 8 bases from V and 0 bases from J, with 16 bases between. Germline V gene data show CDR1 as SNHLY and CDR2 as FYNNEI. The CDR3 is made up of 15 amino acids. As DNA, the CDR3 is TGTGCCAGCTTGCGACAGGACAACCCTAACTATGGCTACACCTTC. As protein: CASLRQDNPNYGYTF.

J is TRBJ1-5 and V is TRBV7-2; 7 bases are a match to TRBD1. This CDR3 comprises 14 residues. Looked up from germline, CDR1 is SGHTA and CDR2 is FQGNSA. Trimming took 5 bases from V and 1 from J; bases not matched to a gene: 2. The CDR3 region has the DNA TGTGCCAGCAGCCGGGACAGCAGCAATCAGCCCCAGCATTTT. Protein: CASSRDSSNQPQHF.

The rearrangement joins TRBV9 to TRBJ1-1; 10 bases are shared with TRBD1. V shed 0 bases and J 8 bases; nucleotides not matched to a gene: 7. Germline CDR1 is SGDLS and CDR2 is YYNGEE. The CDR3 totals 15 residues. The CDR3 DNA sequence: TGTGCCAGCAGCGTAGGACAGGGGGCGCTTGCGGAAGCTTTCTTT. Translated: CASSVGQGALAEAFF.

The chain employs TRBV19 and TRBJ2-7; 7 nucleotides align to TRBD1. Germline CDR1 and CDR2: LNHDA and SQIVND (reference sequence). The CDR3 contains 14 residues. V lost 9 bases and J lost 3; bases outside the gene matches: 11. CDR3 in amino acids: CARTGVGGHYEQYF. DNA for the CDR3: TGTGCCAGGACAGGAGTAGGGGGCCACTACGAGCAGTACTTC.

This chain uses TRBV15 with TRBJ1-3; the D gene is possibly TRBD1 (5 bases). The CDR3 has 16 residues. The germline V and J ends were trimmed by 0 bases and 0 bases, with 9 bases remaining between them. Germline loops: CDR1 LNHNV, CDR2 YYDKDF (reference sequence). CDR3 DNA: TGTGCCACCAGCAGAGATAGGGGAAGCTCTGGAAACACCATATATTTT. Its protein is CATSRDRGSSGNTIYF.

The chain links TRBV5-1 to TRBJ2-5, with D uncertain. The V end lost 3 bases, the J end lost 7 bases, and 7 bases lay between the germline ends. CDR3 size: 11 residues. CDR1 SGHRS and CDR2 YFSETQ come from the germline V gene. The CDR3 sequence is CASSSPGTQYF. CDR3 sequence (DNA): TGCGCCAGCAGCTCCCCAGGGACCCAGTACTTC.

This clone was observed a few times. The rearrangement links TRBV2 to TRBJ1-2; the D is unclear. V shed 4 bases and J shed 2 bases, with 5 bases lying between them. CDR3 size: 12 residues. Germline-derived CDR1 and CDR2 are SNHLY and FYNNEI. CDR3 DNA sequence: TGTGCCAGCAGTGTGGAGAACTATGGCTACACCTTC. This sequence encodes CASSVENYGYTF. Combining the CDR3 with reference TRBV2 and TRBJ1-2 gives the whole variable domain EPEVTQTPSHQVTQMGQEVILRCVPISNHLYFYWYRQILGQKVEFLVSFYNNEISEKSEIFDDQFSVERPDGSNFTLKIRSTKLEDSAMYFCASSVENYGYTFGSGTRLTVV.

The chain is built from TRBV29-1 and TRBJ2-5, with a tentative D call TRBD2 (6 bases). This CDR3 spans 11 amino acids. Germline CDR1 reads SQVTM; CDR2 reads ANQGSEA. The V gene lost 6 bases and the J gene lost 7 bases, with 12 bases spanning the gap. The CDR3 bases are TGCAGCGTCGGAGGGCTTGGGACCCAGTACTTC. Residues: CSVGGLGTQYF. Together with reference TRBV29-1 and TRBJ2-5, the CDR3 gives the full variable domain: SAVISQKPSRDICQRGTSLTIQCQVDSQVTMMFWYRQQPGQSLTLIATANQGSEATYESGFVIDKFPISRPNLTFSTLTVSNMSPEDSSIYLCSVGGLGTQYFGPGTRLLVL.

The CDR3 is CATSPGGPPDNEQFF. The CDR3 DNA follows: TGTGCCACCTCTCCCGGGGGACCTCCCGACAATGAGCAGTTCTTC. The V gene is TRBV24-1, the J gene TRBJ2-1; a weak D match, TRBD2 (6 bases). Germline V gene lookup returns CDR1 KGHDR and CDR2 SFDVKD. V lost 9 bases and J lost 5, with 19 bases in between. The CDR3 contains 15 residues.

The chain employs TRBV6-5 and TRBJ1-5, with TRBD1 matching over 11 bases. The CDR3 sequence is 15 residues long. Trimming cost V 6 bases and J 5 bases; bases outside gene matches: 6. Germline V lookup: CDR1 MNHEY, CDR2 SVGAGI. CDR3 residues: CASSSGTGGYQPQHF. In DNA, the CDR3 is TGTGCCAGCAGCTCCGGGACAGGGGGTTATCAGCCCCAGCATTTT.

The chain employs TRBV2 and TRBJ2-1; 7 nucleotides align to TRBD2. Germline CDR1 and CDR2: SNHLY and FYNNEI. The V segment lost 4 bases and the J segment 6 bases; nucleotides outside the gene matches: 9. The CDR3 covers 15 residues. For the CDR3, the DNA is TGTGCCAGCAGTGTGACGGGAGGAAGGGGCAATGAGCAGTTCTTC. Translation: CASSVTGGRGNEQFF.

The chain employs TRBV5-1 and TRBJ2-1; TRBD2 might be the D (6 bases). V was trimmed by 0 bases and J by 4 bases, leaving 11 bases between them. Germline CDR1 SGHRS, CDR2 YFSETQ. The CDR3 has 15 residues. The CDR3 protein is CASSLAGTEYNEQFF. In DNA form, the CDR3 reads TGCGCCAGCAGCTTGGCCGGGACTGAGTACAATGAGCAGTTCTTC.